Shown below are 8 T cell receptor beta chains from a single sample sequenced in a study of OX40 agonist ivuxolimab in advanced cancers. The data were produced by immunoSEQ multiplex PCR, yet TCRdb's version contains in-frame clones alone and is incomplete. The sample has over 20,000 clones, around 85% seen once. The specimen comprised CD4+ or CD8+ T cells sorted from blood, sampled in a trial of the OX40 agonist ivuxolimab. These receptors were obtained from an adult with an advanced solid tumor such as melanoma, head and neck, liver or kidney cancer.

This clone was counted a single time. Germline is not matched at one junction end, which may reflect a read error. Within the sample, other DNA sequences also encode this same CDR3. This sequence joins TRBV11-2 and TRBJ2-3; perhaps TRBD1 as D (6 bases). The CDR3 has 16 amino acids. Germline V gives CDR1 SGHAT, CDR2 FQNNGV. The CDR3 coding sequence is TGTGCCAGCAGCTTAGGCCAACAGGGATTCACAGATACGCAATATTTT. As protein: CASSLGQQGFTDTQYF.

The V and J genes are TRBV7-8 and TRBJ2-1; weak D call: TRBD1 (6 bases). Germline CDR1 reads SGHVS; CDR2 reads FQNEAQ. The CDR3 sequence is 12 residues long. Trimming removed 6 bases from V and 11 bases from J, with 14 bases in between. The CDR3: CASSPTGNQQFF. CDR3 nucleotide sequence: TGTGCCAGCAGTCCAACAGGGAATCAGCAGTTCTTC.

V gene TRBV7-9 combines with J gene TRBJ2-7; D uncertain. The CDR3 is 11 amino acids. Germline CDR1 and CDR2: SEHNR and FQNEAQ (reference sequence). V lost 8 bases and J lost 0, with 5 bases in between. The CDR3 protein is CASASSYEQYF. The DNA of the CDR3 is TGTGCCAGCGCGAGCTCCTACGAGCAGTACTTC.

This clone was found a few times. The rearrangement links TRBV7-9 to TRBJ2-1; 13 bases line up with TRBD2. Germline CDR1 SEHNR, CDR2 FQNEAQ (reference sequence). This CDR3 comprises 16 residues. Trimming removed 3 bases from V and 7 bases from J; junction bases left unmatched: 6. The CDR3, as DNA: TGTGCCAGCAGCTTCCGGACTAGCGGGAGAAGAAATGAGCAGTTCTTC. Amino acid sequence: CASSFRTSGRRNEQFF.

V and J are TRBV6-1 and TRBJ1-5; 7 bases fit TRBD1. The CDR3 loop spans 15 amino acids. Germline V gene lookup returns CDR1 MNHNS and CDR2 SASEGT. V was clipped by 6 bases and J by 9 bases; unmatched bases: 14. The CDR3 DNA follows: TGTGCCAGCAGCCTTAACACAGGGGTCCAATCGCCCCAGCATTTT. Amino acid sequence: CASSLNTGVQSPQHF.

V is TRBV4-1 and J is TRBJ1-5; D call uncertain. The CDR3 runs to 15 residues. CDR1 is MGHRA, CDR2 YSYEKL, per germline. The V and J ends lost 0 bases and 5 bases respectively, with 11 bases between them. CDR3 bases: TGCGCCAGCAGCCAAGATGTGGGTATACATCAGCCCCAGCATTTT. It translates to CASSQDVGIHQPQHF.

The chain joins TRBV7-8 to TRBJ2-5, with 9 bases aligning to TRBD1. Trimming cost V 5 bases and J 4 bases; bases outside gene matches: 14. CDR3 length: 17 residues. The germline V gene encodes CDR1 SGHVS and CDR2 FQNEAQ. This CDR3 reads CASSTMPGTGSPETQYF. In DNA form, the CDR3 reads TGTGCCAGCAGCACAATGCCCGGGACAGGGTCTCCAGAGACCCAGTACTTC.

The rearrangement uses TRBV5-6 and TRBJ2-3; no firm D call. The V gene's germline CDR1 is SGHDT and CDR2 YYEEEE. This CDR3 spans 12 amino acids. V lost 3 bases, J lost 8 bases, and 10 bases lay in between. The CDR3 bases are TGTGCCAGCAGCTCATCCCTGGTTACGCAGTATTTT. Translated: CASSSSLVTQYF.